The clone carrying this T cell receptor (beta chain) was counted once. Antigen: not known. This sample is drawn from a study of shared clonotypes between healthy human individuals. On the study more broadly: Per donor, three plates held CD4 naive cells, three held CD4 memory, two held CD8 naive and one held CD8 memory. Overall study results and limits: In contrast to clonotypes shared by all four donors, non-shared clonotypes had lower generation probabilities.

Data came from immunoSEQ multiplex PCR; TCRdb stores just in-frame clones and leaves some out. The sample contains 650,000 to 750,000 clones, around 72% of which appear only once. Trimming left V 6 bases short and J 2 bases short, with 8 bases between. The CDR3 length is 12 residues. Germline-derived CDR1 and CDR2 are WNHNN and SYGVQD (reference sequence). A CD45RA+ naive subset and a CD45RA-negative memory subset were split from CD4+ cells. The TCR was taken from a woman in her twenties or thirties in good health. Sequencing input: memory CD4+ T cells sorted from blood. Described subset: CD45RA-negative fraction. The chain links TRBV10-1 to TRBJ2-7; D unclear. The chain's CDR3 is CASRPGPYEQYF. The CDR3 nucleotides are TGCGCCAGCAGGCCTGGGCCCTACGAGCAGTACTTC.